Below, 8 T cell receptor beta chains from the same sample are listed, as sequenced in a study of CD8+ T cells in alopecia areata. RNA, once extracted, was reverse transcribed into cDNA for use as the sequencing template. Measured with immunoSEQ multiplex PCR; TCRdb has only the in-frame clones, and not every one. The repertoire holds some 210,000 clones, approximately 61% seen once, with approximately 0.5% in the top ten. The starting material was CD4+ T cells sorted from blood, obtained at week 0. The receptors stem from a human donor with alopecia areata.

This clone was seen a handful of times. The CDR3 here is CSVGWTGELFF. The CDR3, as DNA: TGCAGCGTTGGGTGGACCGGGGAGCTGTTTTTT. V and J are TRBV29-1 and TRBJ2-2; no firm D call. The V gene lost 4 bases and the J gene lost 5 bases, with 5 bases spanning the gap. Germline V CDR1 and CDR2: SQVTM, ANQGSEA. The CDR3 spans 11 residues.

This rearrangement joins TRBV30 to TRBJ2-7; TRBD2 matches 12 bases. CDR1 is GTSNPN and CDR2 is SVGIG in the germline V gene (reference sequence). The ends lost 7 bases at V and 5 bases at J; junction bases unmatched: 9. This CDR3 comprises 14 residues. CDR3 nucleotide sequence: TGTGCCTCCCACGCTAGCGGGAGGGCCGACGAGCAGTACTTC. Amino acid sequence: CASHASGRADEQYF.

There are a few counts of this clone. The J gene is TRBJ2-2, the V gene TRBV7-8, with TRBD2 matching 7 bases. This CDR3 spans 14 amino acids. Unmatched junction bases numbered 5, after V lost 5 bases and J lost 5 bases. The germline V gene has CDR1 SGHVS and CDR2 FQNEAQ. The CDR3 reads CASSRGLETGELFF. The CDR3 DNA reads as TGTGCCAGCAGCAGAGGACTAGAGACCGGGGAGCTGTTTTTT.

As DNA, the CDR3 is TGCAGCGTTGAAGCTGGGGACAGGCAAGAGACCCAGTACTTC. It yields the protein CSVEAGDRQETQYF. The chain is built from TRBV29-1 and TRBJ2-5; 8 bases fit TRBD1. V lost 1 base, J lost 2 bases, and 3 bases stayed unmatched. CDR1 is SQVTM, CDR2 ANQGSEA, per germline. The CDR3 contains 14 residues.

The chain has TRBV29-1 and TRBJ1-5, with a weak D call TRBD1 (5 bases). Germline CDR1 and CDR2: SQVTM and ANQGSEA. The CDR3 loop spans 13 amino acids. Trimming removed 4 bases from V and 6 bases from J, with 13 bases in between. CDR3: CSVASGRAQPQHF. CDR3 nucleotides: TGCAGCGTTGCTTCAGGGCGCGCTCAGCCCCAGCATTTT.

This clone was seen only a few times. The chain carries TRBV11-2 and TRBJ2-2; TRBD2 is a possible D gene (5 bases). The V end lost 4 bases, the J end lost 7 bases, and 19 bases lay between the germline ends. CDR1 and CDR2 (germline): SGHAT, FQNNGV. The CDR3 has 16 amino acids. The CDR3 sequence: CASSWPRGSFGGELFF. The CDR3 region has the DNA TGTGCCAGCAGCTGGCCCAGAGGGAGCTTTGGCGGGGAGCTGTTTTTT.

CDR3 sequence: CASSFGVGEQYF. CDR3 in DNA: TGCGCCAGCAGCTTTGGTGTTGGCGAGCAGTACTTC. The chain uses TRBV5-1 and TRBJ2-7, with D unresolved. The CDR3 extends over 12 amino acids. V was clipped by 2 bases and J by 6 bases, with 9 bases between them. Germline-derived CDR1 and CDR2 are SGHRS and YFSETQ.

This clone showed up just once. J is TRBJ1-1 and V is TRBV29-1; D gene unclear. CDR1 and CDR2 from the germline V gene are SQVTM and ANQGSEA. Trimming took off 6 bases at V and 0 bases at J, with 11 bases between the two ends. The CDR3 covers 13 residues. In DNA form, the CDR3 reads TGCAGCGTCGACGGCCTAATGAACACTGAAGCTTTCTTT. The encoded protein is CSVDGLMNTEAFF.